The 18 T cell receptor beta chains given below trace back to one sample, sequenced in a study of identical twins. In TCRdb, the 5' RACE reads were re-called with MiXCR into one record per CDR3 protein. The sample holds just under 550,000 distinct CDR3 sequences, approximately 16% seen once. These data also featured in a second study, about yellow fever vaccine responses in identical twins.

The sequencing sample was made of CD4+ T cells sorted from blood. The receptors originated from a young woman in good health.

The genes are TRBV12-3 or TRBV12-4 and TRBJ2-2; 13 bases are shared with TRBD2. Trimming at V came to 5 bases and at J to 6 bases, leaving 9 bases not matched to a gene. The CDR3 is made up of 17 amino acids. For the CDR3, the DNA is TGTGCCAGCAGTCCCCGGGGACTAGCGGGGAGCGCCGGGGAGCTGTTTTTT. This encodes CASSPRGLAGSAGELFF.

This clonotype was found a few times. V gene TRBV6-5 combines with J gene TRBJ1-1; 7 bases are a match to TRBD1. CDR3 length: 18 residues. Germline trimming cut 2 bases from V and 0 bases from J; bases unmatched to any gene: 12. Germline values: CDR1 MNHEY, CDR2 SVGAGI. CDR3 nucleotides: TGTGCCAGCAGTTACCGCCCTCCGGGCAGGGGGATGAACACTGAAGCTTTCTTT. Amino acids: CASSYRPPGRGMNTEAFF.

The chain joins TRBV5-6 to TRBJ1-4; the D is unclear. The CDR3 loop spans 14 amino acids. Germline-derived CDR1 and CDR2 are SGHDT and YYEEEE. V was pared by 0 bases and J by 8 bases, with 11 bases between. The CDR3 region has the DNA TGTGCCAGCAGCTTGGGGAGCAGTGGGGAAAAACTGTTTTTT. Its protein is CASSLGSSGEKLFF. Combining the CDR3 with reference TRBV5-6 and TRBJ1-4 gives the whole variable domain DAGVTQSPTHLIKTRGQQVTLRCSPKSGHDTVSWYQQALGQGPQFIFQYYEEEERQRGNFPDRFSGHQFPNYSSELNVNALLLGDSALYLCASSLGSSGEKLFFGSGTQLSVL.

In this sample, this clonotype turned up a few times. CDR3 residues: CASSPGGFNYEQYF. The CDR3 coding sequence is TGCGCCAGCAGCCCCGGGGGATTCAACTACGAGCAGTACTTC. The chain joins TRBV5-1 to TRBJ2-7, with a possible D match to TRBD2 (6 bases). V lost 4 bases, J lost 3 bases, and 14 bases lay in between. CDR3 length: 14 residues. Germline CDR1 SGHRS, CDR2 YFSETQ. The full variable domain, in which reference TRBV5-1 and TRBJ2-7 provide the parts outside the CDR3, is KAGVTQTPRYLIKTRGQQVTLSCSPISGHRSVSWYQQTPGQGLQFLFEYFSETQRNKGNFPGRFSGRQFSNSRSEMNVSTLELGDSALYLCASSPGGFNYEQYFGPGTRLTVT.

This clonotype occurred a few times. CDR3 protein: CASSPAPIADGGNGEQFF. CDR3 coding DNA: TGCGCCAGCAGCCCCGCCCCAATAGCGGACGGGGGCAATGGGGAGCAGTTCTTC. The V call is TRBV5-1, the J call TRBJ2-1, with D possibly being TRBD1 or TRBD2 (6 bases each). Trimming removed 4 bases at V and 10 bases at J, with 30 bases between. This CDR3 has 18 amino acids. Germline V gives CDR1 SGHRS, CDR2 YFSETQ.

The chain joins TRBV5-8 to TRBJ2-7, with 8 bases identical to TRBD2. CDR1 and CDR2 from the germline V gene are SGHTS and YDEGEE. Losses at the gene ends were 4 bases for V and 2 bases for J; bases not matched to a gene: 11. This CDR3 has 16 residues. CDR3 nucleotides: TGTGCCAGCAGCCTGCGGGGTAGCGGGATTACCTACGAGCAGTACTTC. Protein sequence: CASSLRGSGITYEQYF.

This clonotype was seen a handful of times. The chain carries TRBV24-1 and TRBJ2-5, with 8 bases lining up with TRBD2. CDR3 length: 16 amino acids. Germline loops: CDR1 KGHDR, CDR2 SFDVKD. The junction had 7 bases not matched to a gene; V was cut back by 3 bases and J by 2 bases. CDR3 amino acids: CATSDLSGGVQETQYF. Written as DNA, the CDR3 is TGTGCCACCAGTGATCTTTCCGGGGGGGTACAAGAGACCCAGTACTTC.

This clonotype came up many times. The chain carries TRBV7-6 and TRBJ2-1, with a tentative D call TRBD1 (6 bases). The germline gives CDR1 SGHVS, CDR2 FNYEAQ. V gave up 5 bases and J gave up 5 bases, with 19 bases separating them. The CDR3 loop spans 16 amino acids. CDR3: CASSMAGTKVNNEQFF. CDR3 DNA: TGTGCCAGCAGCATGGCCGGGACAAAGGTAAACAATGAGCAGTTCTTC.

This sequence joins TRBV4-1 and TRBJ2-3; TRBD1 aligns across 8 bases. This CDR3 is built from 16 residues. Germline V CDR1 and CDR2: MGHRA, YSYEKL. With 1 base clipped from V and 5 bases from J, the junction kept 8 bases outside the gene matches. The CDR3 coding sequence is TGCGCCAGCAGCCAAGCGGGCAGGGGGCGTCTAGATACGCAGTATTTT. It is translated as CASSQAGRGRLDTQYF.

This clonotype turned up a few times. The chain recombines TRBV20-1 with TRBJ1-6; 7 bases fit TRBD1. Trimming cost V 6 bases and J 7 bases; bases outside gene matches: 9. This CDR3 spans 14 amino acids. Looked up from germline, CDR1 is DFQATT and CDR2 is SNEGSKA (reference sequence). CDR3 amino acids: CSAFQGQFNSPLHF. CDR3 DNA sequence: TGCAGTGCGTTCCAGGGACAGTTCAATTCACCCCTCCACTTT.

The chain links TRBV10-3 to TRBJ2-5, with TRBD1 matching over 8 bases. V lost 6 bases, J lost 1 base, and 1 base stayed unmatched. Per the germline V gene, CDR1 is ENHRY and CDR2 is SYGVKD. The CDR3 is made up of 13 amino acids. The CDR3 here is CAIRDRAQETQYF. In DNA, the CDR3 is TGTGCCATCAGGGACAGGGCCCAAGAGACCCAGTACTTC.

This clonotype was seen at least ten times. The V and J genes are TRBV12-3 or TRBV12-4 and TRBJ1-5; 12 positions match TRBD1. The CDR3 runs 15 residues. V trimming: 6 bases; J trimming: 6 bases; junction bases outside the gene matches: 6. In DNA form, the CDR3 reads TGTGCCAGCAGCCCGGGACAGGGGGCGTCTCAGCCCCAGCATTTT. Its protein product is CASSPGQGASQPQHF.

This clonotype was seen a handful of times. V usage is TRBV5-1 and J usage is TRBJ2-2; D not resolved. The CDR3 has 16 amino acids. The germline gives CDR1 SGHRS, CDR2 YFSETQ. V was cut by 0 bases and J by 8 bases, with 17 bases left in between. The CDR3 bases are TGCGCCAGCAGCTTGGTCTCGACGGCGGTAGGAGGGGAGCTGTTTTTT. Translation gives CASSLVSTAVGGELFF.

In nucleotides, the CDR3 is TGTGCCAGCAGGAGGGACGGAACAACCTACGAGCAGTACGTC. This gives the protein CASRRDGTTYEQYV. The chain has TRBV6-1 and TRBJ2-7, with D perhaps TRBD1 or TRBD2 (5 bases each). In germline, CDR1 is MNHNS, CDR2 SASEGT. CDR3 length: 14 residues. V was pared by 6 bases and J by 2 bases, with 14 bases between.

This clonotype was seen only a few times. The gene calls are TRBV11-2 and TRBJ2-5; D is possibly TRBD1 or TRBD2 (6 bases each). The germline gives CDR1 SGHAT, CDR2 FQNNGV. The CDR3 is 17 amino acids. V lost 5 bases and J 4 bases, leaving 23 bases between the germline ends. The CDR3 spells CASSIGEDSLGAETQYF. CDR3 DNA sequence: TGTGCCAGCAGCATAGGGGAGGACTCGCTGGGGGCAGAGACCCAGTACTTC.

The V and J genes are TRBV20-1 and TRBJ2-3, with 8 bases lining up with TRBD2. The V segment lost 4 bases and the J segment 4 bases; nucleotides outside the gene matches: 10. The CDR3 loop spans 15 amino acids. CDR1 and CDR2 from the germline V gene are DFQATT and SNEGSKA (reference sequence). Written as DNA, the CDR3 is TGCAGTGCTAAACCGGGACTAGGGGCTGCAGATACGCAGTATTTT. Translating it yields CSAKPGLGAADTQYF.

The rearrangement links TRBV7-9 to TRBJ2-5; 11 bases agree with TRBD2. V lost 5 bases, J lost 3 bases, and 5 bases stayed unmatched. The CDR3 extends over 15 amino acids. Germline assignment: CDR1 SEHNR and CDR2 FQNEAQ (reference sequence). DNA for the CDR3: TGTGCCAGCAGCCGACTAGCGGGGCAAAAAGAGACCCAGTACTTC. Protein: CASSRLAGQKETQYF.

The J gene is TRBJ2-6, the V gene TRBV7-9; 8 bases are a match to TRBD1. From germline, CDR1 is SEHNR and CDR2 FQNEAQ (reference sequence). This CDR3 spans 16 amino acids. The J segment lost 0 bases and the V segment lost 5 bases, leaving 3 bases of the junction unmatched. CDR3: CASSRDRGSGANVLTF. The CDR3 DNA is TGTGCCAGCAGCCGAGACAGGGGCTCTGGGGCCAACGTCCTGACTTTC.